One sample yielded the 3 T cell receptor beta chains listed below, sequenced in a study of OX40 agonist ivuxolimab in advanced cancers. Assay: immunoSEQ multiplex PCR; the TCRdb copy retains only in-frame clones and omits some. The sample records about 30,000 clones, roughly 86% being singletons. Sequencing used CD4+ or CD8+ T cells sorted from blood, obtained in a trial of the OX40 agonist ivuxolimab. These receptor sequences come from an adult with an advanced solid tumor such as melanoma, head and neck, liver or kidney cancer.

This sequence joins TRBV19 and TRBJ2-1; D may be TRBD2 (5 bases). Looked up from germline, CDR1 is LNHDA and CDR2 is SQIVND (reference sequence). The V gene lost 5 bases and the J gene lost 10 bases, with 12 bases spanning the gap. This CDR3 comprises 12 residues. In DNA form, the CDR3 reads TGTGCCAGTAGTGAGGACTGGCCCGAGCAGTTCTTC. This gives the protein CASSEDWPEQFF.

The chain is built from TRBV4-2 and TRBJ2-7; the D gene is possibly TRBD1 (6 bases). This CDR3 has 14 residues. V was clipped by 2 bases and J by 2 bases, with 10 bases between them. Germline values: CDR1 LGHNA, CDR2 YNFKEQ. In DNA form, the CDR3 reads TGTGCCAGCAGCCAAACCGGACAGCCCTACGAGCAGTACTTC. Translation: CASSQTGQPYEQYF.

The chain uses TRBV28 and TRBJ2-4; perhaps TRBD2 as D (6 bases). V was pared by 4 bases and J by 5 bases, with 9 bases between. The CDR3 is made up of 13 amino acids. Germline V gene sequence: CDR1 MDHEN, CDR2 SYDVKM. CDR3: CASSSGLQNIQYF. In DNA, the CDR3 is TGTGCCAGCAGTTCGGGACTGCAAAACATTCAGTACTTC.